This T cell receptor beta chain was profiled in a study of blood T cells in healthy people across ages. Study-wide findings and caveats: Older individuals had lower TCR beta diversity per million T cells (the decline was roughly linear).

Isolated PBMCs totaled at least 7 million in each sample. A sample-barcoded 5' primer and a J-beta primer mix were used in a second PCR of roughly 7 to 12 cycles. Every molecule of cDNA carried a tag from a template-switch adaptor with 12 random nucleotides. Using its own MiXCR run on the 5' RACE reads, TCRdb lists one record per CDR3 protein. The data show over 600,000 distinct CDR3 sequences, with 20% to 25% seen just once and roughly 3.6% held by the top ten. This clonotype has a handful of counts. Its antigen is as yet unknown. This clonotype was sampled from a man between 65 and 79 years old in good health. The sample consisted of blood.

The CDR3 sequence: CASSLEVVREETQYF. The CDR3 DNA follows: TGTGCCAGCAGCTTAGAGGTTGTCAGGGAAGAGACCCAGTACTTC. The chain combines TRBV7-9 with TRBJ2-5; possibly TRBD1 for D (5 bases). This CDR3 is built from 15 residues. Germline V gene data show CDR1 as SEHNR and CDR2 as FQNEAQ (reference sequence). Deletions cut 1 base from V and 3 bases from J, with 12 bases between.